A single TCR beta chain is shown here with its context. What antigen it recognizes has not been identified. Qualities for individual bases were not recorded, and no much larger clone is one base off. The receptor library was made with PCR. The instrument given in TCRdb is Illumina HiSeq 2500. To reduce PCR and sequencing biases, unique molecular identifiers were incorporated into the TCR beta cDNA libraries. Roughly 0.5 million cDNA molecules were obtained per 1 to 10 million input T cells, so each molecule approximated one T cell. The same protocol used for the earlier healthy control dataset was applied to prepare and sequence the patient libraries. Samples belonging to the same batch were prepared together, multiplexed and sequenced on a shared HiSeq lane. As for the authors' bioinformatics: Raw barcoded reads were processed with MIGEC, and single-read molecular identifier groups were discarded before consensus assembly and CDR3 extraction. Clonotype tables were post-analysed with VDJtools, normalizing diversity by down-sampling all datasets to the smallest sample size. Repertoire overlap clustering matched CDR3 amino acid but not nucleotide sequences to correct batch-related cross-sample contamination. Clones were called with MiXCR by TCRdb after fastp trimmed the public reads at Q25, and only in-frame beta chains were retained. Entries that share a CDR3 protein sequence are merged under the most common genes and DNA. TCRdb assigned the V and J calls; the authors' analysis was not used. The sample data list 650,000 to 850,000 distinct CDR3 sequences, and 46% of these were observed just once. 4.9% of the sample is taken by the ten largest.

The sample originates from a study of post-analysis software for immune sequencing data (dated by TCRdb to between 2015 and 2017). About the study as a whole: Disease courses on record covered relapsing-remitting, secondary progressive and progressive-relapsing multiple sclerosis, though some patients had no subtype annotation. Patient repertoires were compared against 11 previously published healthy control repertoires from donors aged about 6 to 26 years. A subset of samples was prepared in parallel using single-end sample barcoding, then pooled and co-amplified after Illumina adapter ligation.

To demonstrate the VDJtools post-analysis software, TCR beta repertoires were profiled from the peripheral blood of about 13 young patients with multiple sclerosis. The patients with multiple sclerosis were children and adolescents between roughly 6 and 17 years of age. Overall results and qualifications from the work: The multiple sclerosis patient group was slightly younger than the control group. Multiple sclerosis patients had significantly lower normalized Chao1 diversity than controls, a result that suggests substantial peripheral T-cell clonal expansion. When samples were clustered directly using the F measure, samples prepared in the same batch co-clustered strongly, which prompted a batch-effect correction.

This TCR derives from a girl aged 10 to 17 with multiple sclerosis. Sequenced: blood.

The DNA is as follows: TGTGCCAGCAGTTTAAAGCCTGACGGCAATCAGCCCCAGCATTTT. Its protein reads: CASSLKPDGNQPQHF. This chain is built from TRBV27 and TRBJ1-5, with no D gene named confidently. The germline V gene encodes CDR1 MNHEY and CDR2 SMNVEV (reference sequence). The V end loses 2 bases and the J end loses 2 bases, and a stretch of 10 bases separates them. Reading from cysteine to phenylalanine, the CDR3 counts 15 amino acids. The entry retains the CDR3 DNA only, 45 bases that are in frame from base 1.